This TCR beta chain was observed in a study of response to subunit inactivated influenza vaccine. This clonotype was detected a few times. The antigen remains undetermined. Regarding the study as a whole: New T cells are recruited in small numbers by each seasonal influenza vaccination, according to the authors' suggestion.

TCRdb used MiXCR to reprocess the RT-PCR reads, holding one entry per CDR3 protein. The sample yields a few hundred thousand distinct CDR3 sequences, 12% to 15% seen once. Sequenced material: PBMCs from blood, taken 11 to 12 days after vaccination. The TCR sequence derives from a man aged 50 to 59 who received an inactivated influenza vaccine.

This CDR3 reads CSAPRRQGRSGEQYF. The CDR3 nucleotides are TGCAGTGCTCCGAGAAGACAGGGGCGGTCCGGGGAGCAGTACTTC. This sequence joins TRBV20-1 and TRBJ2-7, with 8 bases fitting TRBD1. The V segment lost 5 bases and the J segment 7 bases; nucleotides outside the gene matches: 16. The CDR3 is 15 amino acids. Germline values: CDR1 DFQATT, CDR2 SNEGSKA (reference sequence).